Reported below is one T cell receptor beta chain. Its antigen is still unknown. TCRdb reanalysed the reads using MiXCR and keeps one entry per CDR3 protein. The data contain approximately 34,000 distinct CDR3 sequences, 52% of them singletons. This specimen comes from a study of T cell repertoires in cytomegalovirus infection. On the study more broadly: From public TCR beta signatures came an indication of both CMV infection and matching HLA type.

The length of the CDR3 is 17 residues. Trimming removed 5 bases at V and 0 bases at J, with 19 bases between. The source is a human donor in good health (CMV status not recorded). Some clones in this sample may be carry-over from other donors' samples. The starting material was CD8+ T cells from cultured PBMCs, obtained from culture after CMV antigen stimulation. The chain combines TRBV12-3 or TRBV12-4 with TRBJ1-2; D possibly corresponds to TRBD1 (6 bases). DNA of the CDR3: TGTGCCAGCAGTCCCTGGGCAGGGGTGCAGTCTAACTATGGCTACACCTTC. Translated, it gives CASSPWAGVQSNYGYTF.